This record concerns one TCR beta chain sequence. Its antigen is still unknown. This sample is part of a study of graft-versus-host responses after intestinal transplantation. The CDR3 spans 15 residues. Generated by immunoSEQ multiplex PCR, the TCRdb table keeps only in-frame clones and is missing some. The repertoire includes about 92,000 clones, 75% to 95% of them detected once, and 6% sits in the top ten. The chain links TRBV21-1 to TRBJ1-5; the table's D call, TRBD1, was not checked against the DNA. TRBV21-1 is reported as a pseudogene. The sequences come from unstimulated CD8+ T cells sorted from spleen or lymph node cells, collected before intestinal transplant. This TCR was sampled from a human donor who received an intestinal transplant. The CDR3 nucleotides are TGTGCCAGCAGCACCCGGGACAGTAGCAATCAGCCCCAGCATTTT. This sequence encodes CASSTRDSSNQPQHF.